The present entry profiles one T cell receptor beta chain with its context. What it binds is unknown. Profiling relied on immunoSEQ multiplex PCR, and the TCRdb table lists in-frame clones only, not all of them. The sample yields 95,000 to 110,000 clones, 93% seen once. This specimen comes from a study of T cell responses to AZD1222 COVID-19 vaccine. This CDR3 spans 16 amino acids. Germline V gives CDR1 MDHEN, CDR2 SYDVKM. The V end lost 6 bases, the J end lost 2 bases, and 19 bases lay between the germline ends. Study outcomes and limitations: Donors, mostly white British, included more females; clonal diversity was possibly underestimated.

This TCR came from an adult in good health. The specimen was peripheral blood, collected on day 0 of AZD1222 vaccination. This chain connects TRBV28 to TRBJ1-2; D unresolved. This chain's CDR3 is CASRRPAWTVNYGYTF. CDR3 nucleotides: TGTGCCAGCAGACGCCCCGCCTGGACGGTCAACTATGGCTACACCTTC.